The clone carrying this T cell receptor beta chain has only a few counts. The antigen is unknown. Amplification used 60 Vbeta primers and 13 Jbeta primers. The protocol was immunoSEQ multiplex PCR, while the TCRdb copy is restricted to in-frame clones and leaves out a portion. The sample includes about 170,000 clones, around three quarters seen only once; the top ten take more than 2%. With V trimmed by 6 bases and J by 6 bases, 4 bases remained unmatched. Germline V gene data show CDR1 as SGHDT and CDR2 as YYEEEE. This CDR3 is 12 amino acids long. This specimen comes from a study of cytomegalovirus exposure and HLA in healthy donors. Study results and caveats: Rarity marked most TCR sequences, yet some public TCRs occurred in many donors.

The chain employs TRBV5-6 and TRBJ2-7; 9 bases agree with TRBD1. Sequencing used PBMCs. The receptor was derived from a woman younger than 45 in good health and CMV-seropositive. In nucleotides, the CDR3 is TGTGCCAGCACCCTGACAGGGGGCGAGCAGTACTTC. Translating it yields CASTLTGGEQYF.